The text below deals with one TCR beta chain. The data originate from a study of cytomegalovirus exposure and HLA in healthy donors. The CDR3 is 14 amino acids. Looked up from germline, CDR1 is SGHTA and CDR2 is FQGNSA. Trimming removed 0 bases at V and 9 bases at J, with 9 bases between. 13 Jbeta primers and 60 Vbeta primers were used for the PCR. Clones were sequenced by immunoSEQ multiplex PCR, and TCRdb holds only the in-frame ones, with some missing. Its table lists roughly 55,000 clones. The sequence was obtained from a woman aged 45-65 years in good health and CMV-seropositive. The chain recombines TRBV7-2 with TRBJ1-6; D possibly corresponds to TRBD1 (5 bases). The specimen sequenced was PBMCs. CDR3 sequence: CASSLATAGSPLHF. The CDR3 nucleotides read TGTGCCAGCAGCTTAGCGACAGCTGGTTCACCCCTCCACTTT.